The TCR beta chain described here comes from a study of early T cells in non-severe SARS-CoV-2 infection. Looking at the study overall: Investigators sequenced bulk RNA drawn from unsorted whole blood, and chains remained unpaired. Study-wide results and limits: Database matching using VDJdb favored anti-spike CD8 responses, with private and CD4 specificities left missing.

In the library, individual cDNA molecules carried attached unique molecular identifiers. TCRdb ran MiXCR on the 5' RACE reads and lists one entry per CDR3 protein. The table lists about 58,000 distinct CDR3 sequences, 9.5% to 15% of them singletons, with 9.5% to 10% in the top ten. On this clonotype: Its antigen is not known.

The receptor comes from an adult who was a healthcare worker with PCR-confirmed SARS-CoV-2 infection or an uninfected control (not recorded which). Input material: whole blood.

The CDR3 is CASSDGGNTGELFF. In DNA form, the CDR3 reads TGTGCCAGCAGTGACGGGGGCAACACCGGGGAGCTGTTTTTT. The chain carries TRBV28 and TRBJ2-2; D is perhaps TRBD1 or TRBD2 (6 bases each). Germline values: CDR1 MDHEN, CDR2 SYDVKM. The CDR3 is made up of 14 amino acids. Trimming cost V 5 bases and J 2 bases, with 9 bases left between them.